The 21 T cell receptor beta chains below come from one sample, sequenced in a study of T cell repertoires in cytomegalovirus infection (dated by TCRdb to between 2018 and 2021). The data were produced on an Illumina HiSeq 1500. TCRdb reanalyzed the raw reads on its own, using fastp at Q25 for trimming and MiXCR for clone calling, and kept in-frame beta chains. Each CDR3 protein appears once, grouped with its most common genes and DNA. Across this sample there are 310,000 or so distinct CDR3 sequences, with about 23% seen only once. Together, the top ten hold approximately 13% of the sample. The sequenced sample consisted of PBMCs. These receptors came from a human donor in good health (CMV status not recorded). Some clones in this sample may be carry-over from other donors' samples.

The V call is TRBV29-1, the J call TRBJ1-2; D unclear. CDR3 length: 15 amino acids. CDR1 is SQVTM, CDR2 ANQGSEA, per germline. V lost 0 bases, J lost 3 bases, and 14 bases lay in between. CDR3 residues: CSVEDPLTSDYGYTF. Written as DNA, the CDR3 is TGCAGCGTTGAAGACCCACTGACATCCGACTATGGCTACACCTTC.

This clonotype was picked up a small number of times. The V call is TRBV5-1, the J call TRBJ2-5; 12 nucleotides line up with TRBD2. Trimming at V came to 4 bases and at J to 1 base, leaving 5 bases not matched to a gene. This CDR3 spans 16 amino acids. Germline values: CDR1 SGHRS, CDR2 YFSETQ. The CDR3 is CASSPRTSGTQETQYF. The CDR3 DNA reads TGCGCCAGCAGCCCGAGGACTAGCGGGACCCAAGAGACCCAGTACTTC.

The rearrangement joins TRBV7-6 to TRBJ1-6, with a tentative D call TRBD1 (6 bases). Trimming removed 2 bases from V and 7 bases from J, with 12 bases in between. This CDR3 is 15 amino acids long. Germline loops: CDR1 SGHVS, CDR2 FNYEAQ. The chain's CDR3 is CASSLYGQGNSPLHF. CDR3 DNA: TGTGCCAGCAGCTTATACGGCCAGGGGAATTCACCCCTCCACTTT.

The chain recombines TRBV6-2 or TRBV6-3 with TRBJ2-7, with TRBD1 matching over 8 bases. The CDR3 is made up of 16 amino acids. Germline CDR1 and CDR2: MNHEY and SVGEGT. Trimming took 6 bases from V and 7 from J; bases not matched to a gene: 17. CDR3 sequence reads: CASRDPRTGFLQEQYF. CDR3 nucleotide sequence: TGTGCCAGCAGGGACCCACGGACAGGGTTCCTCCAAGAGCAGTACTTC.

This clonotype was counted at least ten times. V usage is TRBV7-8 and J usage is TRBJ2-5; tentative D call: TRBD1 (5 bases). CDR3 length equals 15 residues. CDR1 and CDR2 from the germline V gene are SGHVS and FQNEAQ. V was clipped by 5 bases and J by 2 bases, with 15 bases between them. CDR3 bases: TGTGCCAGCAGCCCACGGAGACAGAGACAAGAGACCCAGTACTTC. Its protein is CASSPRRQRQETQYF.

This clonotype was observed at least ten times. The chain carries TRBV7-2 and TRBJ1-1; TRBD1 matches at 12 bases. J lost 1 base, V lost 5 bases, and 8 bases had no gene match. Germline loops: CDR1 SGHTA, CDR2 FQGNSA. This CDR3 is 17 amino acids long. CDR3 DNA: TGTGCCAGCAGCGAACCGGGACAGGGGGCGAGGAACACTGAAGCTTTCTTT. Residues: CASSEPGQGARNTEAFF.

This clonotype showed up many times. The chain links TRBV12-3 or TRBV12-4 to TRBJ2-3; 12 bases line up with TRBD2. V trimming: 5 bases; J trimming: 5 bases; junction bases outside the gene matches: 5. This CDR3 is 15 amino acids long. CDR3 amino acids: CASSMTSGSGDTQYF. The CDR3 region has the DNA TGTGCCAGCAGTATGACTAGCGGGAGTGGAGATACGCAGTATTTT.

The chain combines TRBV7-2 with TRBJ2-7; 7 bases match TRBD2. The CDR3 is made up of 15 amino acids. The junction had 9 bases not matched to a gene; V was cut back by 2 bases and J by 5 bases. Germline values: CDR1 SGHTA, CDR2 FQGNSA. The CDR3 DNA reads TGTGCCAGCAGCTTATTCGGGGGAGGGCCCGACGAGCAGTACTTC. Protein sequence: CASSLFGGGPDEQYF.

This clonotype was counted at least ten times. V usage is TRBV5-6 and J usage is TRBJ2-7; TRBD2 might be the D (5 bases). CDR3 length: 14 amino acids. Germline lookup yields CDR1 SGHDT and CDR2 YYEEEE. Trimming removed 2 bases at V and 0 bases at J, with 9 bases between. CDR3 in DNA: TGTGCCAGCAGCTTACTGGGGAGCTCCTACGAGCAGTACTTC. This sequence encodes CASSLLGSSYEQYF.

V gene TRBV11-3 combines with J gene TRBJ2-2; TRBD2 matches 9 bases. V shed 3 bases and J 4 bases; nucleotides not matched to a gene: 6. This CDR3 comprises 16 residues. Per the germline V gene, CDR1 is SGHNT and CDR2 is YENEEA. The CDR3 DNA reads as TGTGCCAGCAGCTTGTCTAGCGGGGTGAGCACCGGGGAGCTGTTTTTT. Protein: CASSLSSGVSTGELFF.

The rearrangement uses TRBV20-1 and TRBJ2-1; D is undetermined. V lost 4 bases to trimming and J lost 6 bases, with 16 bases between them. The CDR3 length is 14 residues. Germline V CDR1 and CDR2: DFQATT, SNEGSKA (reference sequence). The CDR3, as DNA: TGCAGTGCTACGCTAGGTTATGCTTCCAATGAGCAGTTCTTC. Translation gives CSATLGYASNEQFF.

V gene TRBV28 combines with J gene TRBJ2-1, with 7 positions matching TRBD2. The CDR3 spans 15 residues. The germline V gene encodes CDR1 MDHEN and CDR2 SYDVKM. The V and J ends lost 7 bases and 9 bases, in that order; junction bases with no gene match: 15. The CDR3 sequence: CASIRAGDFSSEQFF. In DNA form, the CDR3 reads TGTGCCAGCATTAGGGCGGGAGATTTTTCTTCTGAGCAGTTCTTC.

This clonotype was picked up a small number of times. The V gene is TRBV29-1, the J gene TRBJ2-7; D is unclear. The length of the CDR3 is 12 residues. Germline loops: CDR1 SQVTM, CDR2 ANQGSEA. V lost 5 bases and J lost 1, with 9 bases in between. CDR3 in DNA: TGCAGCGTTCCCGGGCCTTCCTACGAGCAGTACTTC. Translation: CSVPGPSYEQYF.

This clonotype was recorded at least ten times. The gene calls are TRBV7-2 and TRBJ1-1; TRBD1 matches at 9 bases. This CDR3 region has 16 residues. The junction had 7 bases not matched to a gene; V was cut back by 1 base and J by 4 bases. Looked up from germline, CDR1 is SGHTA and CDR2 is FQGNSA. CDR3 nucleotide sequence: TGTGCCAGCAGCTTAGGGGGACAGGGATTAGGCACTGAAGCTTTCTTT. Its protein is CASSLGGQGLGTEAFF.

In its sample, this clonotype was seen a few times. The genes are TRBV10-3 and TRBJ1-2; the match to TRBD1 covers 7 bases. V gave up 3 bases and J gave up 5 bases; unmatched junction bases: 3. This CDR3 comprises 13 residues. From germline, CDR1 is ENHRY and CDR2 SYGVKD. CDR3 protein: CAISDGQAYGYTF. CDR3 bases: TGTGCCATCAGTGATGGACAGGCGTATGGCTACACCTTC.

This clonotype was counted ten times or more. The V call is TRBV12-3 or TRBV12-4, the J call TRBJ1-2; D unresolved. The V and J ends lost 10 bases and 0 bases respectively, with 12 bases between them. This CDR3 has 13 amino acids. The DNA for the CDR3 is TGTGCCATCGCTGTGGGGACTAACTATGGCTACACCTTC. Translation gives CAIAVGTNYGYTF.

The chain links TRBV10-2 to TRBJ2-2, with 7 bases lining up with TRBD1. Germline V gene lookup returns CDR1 WSHSY and CDR2 SAAADI. Germline trimming cut 6 bases from V and 2 bases from J; bases unmatched to any gene: 6. This CDR3 contains 15 residues. DNA of the CDR3: TGCGCCAGCAGGTCCGGGACAGCTAACACCGGGGAGCTGTTTTTT. This gives the protein CASRSGTANTGELFF.

V is TRBV20-1 and J is TRBJ1-5; D is undetermined. The CDR3 length is 12 residues. V lost 3 bases, J lost 9 bases, and 12 bases lay in between. Germline lookup yields CDR1 DFQATT and CDR2 SNEGSKA (reference sequence). CDR3 coding DNA: TGCAGTGCTAGGGAGGGTCCATGGCCCCAGCATTTT. Translated, it gives CSAREGPWPQHF.

This clonotype has ten or more counts. The V gene is TRBV7-2, the J gene TRBJ2-3; TRBD2 agrees at 7 bases. Germline V lookup: CDR1 SGHTA, CDR2 FQGNSA. The CDR3 runs 13 residues. V shed 5 bases and J 2 bases; nucleotides not matched to a gene: 1. In DNA, the CDR3 is TGTGCCAGCAGCGGGAGGGCCACAGATACGCAGTATTTT. Translating gives CASSGRATDTQYF.

This chain links TRBV9 with TRBJ1-3, with unresolved D. Germline V gene sequence: CDR1 SGDLS, CDR2 YYNGEE. V lost 0 bases to trimming and J lost 0 bases, with 7 bases between them. The CDR3 sequence is 15 residues long. CDR3: CASSVAAYSGNTIYF. The CDR3 nucleotides are TGTGCCAGCAGCGTAGCTGCTTACTCTGGAAACACCATATATTTT.

This clonotype has a handful of counts. The chain uses TRBV11-2 and TRBJ2-6; D unclear. From germline, CDR1 is SGHAT and CDR2 FQNNGV. Deletions cut 0 bases from V and 0 bases from J, with 6 bases between. There are 16 residues in the CDR3. The CDR3: CASSLDLFSGANVLTF. The CDR3 DNA reads TGTGCCAGCAGCTTAGACCTTTTCTCTGGGGCCAACGTCCTGACTTTC. The variable domain in full, completed from reference TRBV11-2 and TRBJ2-6, reads EAGVAQSPRYKIIEKRQSVAFWCNPISGHATLYWYQQILGQGPKLLIQFQNNGVVDDSQLPKDRFSAERLKGVDSTLKIQPAKLEDSAVYLCASSLDLFSGANVLTFGAGSRLTVL.